This T cell receptor (beta chain) came from a study of blood T cell repertoires in COVID-19 (dated by TCRdb to 2018 to 2021). The study in broad terms: The collaborator samples originated in the United States, Italy and Spain and spanned the acute and convalescent phases of COVID-19. The repertoires were made available in a free public database intended to serve as a resource for research on the immune response to SARS-CoV-2. Sample metadata almost always included a de-identified subject ID, COVID-19 status, age in years and sex. Where HLA class I and class II types were available, the types were taken from metadata supplied by the sample provider, not from assay-based typing. The material from the prospective study consisted of cDNA or gDNA derived from T cells, B-cell-depleted T cells, or PBMCs. Subjects who had been exposed to COVID-19, were actively infected with it, or had recovered from it provided the deeply sampled blood TCRbeta repertoires that made up the dataset. The samples were drawn from the first 160 participants of the ongoing ImmuneRACE study and from over 950 subjects provided by 6 global collaborators. The paper's findings and limits, for the study overall: The quantity of clinical and demographic metadata differed by source and by participant and was supplied without curation.

The collaborating institutions used their own protocols to collect whole blood in K2EDTA tubes. For TCRbeta analysis, collaborator samples were shipped as frozen whole blood, as isolated PBMCs, or as DNA extracted from either sample type. TCRbeta CDR3 regions were amplified from genomic DNA by means of the immunoSEQ Assay, a bias-controlled multiplex PCR. Under the source paper's analysis protocol: Nucleated cell counts per sample were estimated from amplification of reference gene primers within the assay. To quantify the absolute abundance of each unique TCRbeta CDR3 rearrangement, sequence reads were collapsed and filtered. For each sample, productive Simpson clonality was calculated as the square root of Simpson's diversity index across productive rearrangements. As stored in TCRdb, this immuneACCESS dataset retains in-frame rearrangements with V and J assigned. A fraction of the clones does not appear; measured against another copy, unresolved V genes explain less than half of the discrepancy, and the remainder lacks a known reason. V and J calls and clone size follow that table, whereas D and trimming were derived from the DNA. This sample is represented by 50,000 to 65,000 clones; 83% of them were singletons. The ten top clones hold just under 6.5% of the sample.

To note about this clone: Its antigen target is currently unknown. Base qualities are not at hand, and no much larger clone is one base apart.

CDR1 ENHRY and CDR2 SYGVKD are derived from the germline V gene. V loses 11 bases of germline sequence and J loses 1 base, and the interval between the two ends is 9 bases. The CDR3 contains 11 residues, cysteine and phenylalanine counted. Only the CDR3 DNA is retained, 33 bases long and in frame from the first base. The rearrangement combines TRBV10-3 with TRBJ2-7; a confident D gene designation cannot be given. Sequenced: peripheral blood. The receptor comes from a human donor in a cohort sampled during active COVID-19. Here the CDR3 is given as CAAAESYEQYF. The nucleotide sequence is given as TGTGCCGCGGCAGAATCCTACGAGCAGTACTTC.